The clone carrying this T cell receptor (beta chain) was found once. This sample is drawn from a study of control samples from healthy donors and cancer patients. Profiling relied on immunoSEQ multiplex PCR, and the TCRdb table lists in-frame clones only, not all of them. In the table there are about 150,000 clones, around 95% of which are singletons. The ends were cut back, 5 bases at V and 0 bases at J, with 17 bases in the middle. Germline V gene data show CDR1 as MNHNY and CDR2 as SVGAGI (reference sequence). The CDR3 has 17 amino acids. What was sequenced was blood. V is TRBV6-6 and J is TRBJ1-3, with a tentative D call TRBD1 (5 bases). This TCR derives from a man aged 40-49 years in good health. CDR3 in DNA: TGTGCCAGCAGTCGGGACGGGCGCCTAAGCTCTGGAAACACCATATATTTT. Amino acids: CASSRDGRLSSGNTIYF.